Below, 10 T cell receptor beta chains from the same sample are listed, as sequenced in a study of cytomegalovirus exposure and HLA in healthy donors. Method: immunoSEQ multiplex PCR; TCRdb's copy keeps in-frame clones and lacks some. The sample includes roughly 98,000 clones, about 83% of them seen just once. The sequencing input was PBMCs. These receptors came from a woman in her 30s in good health and CMV-seronegative.

This chain uses TRBV19 with TRBJ1-1; D is unclear. The ends were cut back, 4 bases at V and 4 bases at J, with 13 bases in the middle. Germline V gene data show CDR1 as LNHDA and CDR2 as SQIVND (reference sequence). The CDR3 consists of 14 residues. The CDR3 DNA reads as TGTGCCAGTAGTAGCTCGACTAGGAGCACTGAAGCTTTCTTT. It is translated as CASSSSTRSTEAFF.

The V and J genes are TRBV27 and TRBJ2-7; D is possibly TRBD1 (6 bases). V was clipped by 8 bases and J by 2 bases, with 16 bases between them. Germline CDR1 and CDR2: MNHEY and SMNVEV (reference sequence). The CDR3 extends over 14 amino acids. The CDR3 nucleotides are TGTGCCAGCTCTACAGGGTCCCGAGCCTACGAGCAGTACTTC. Protein sequence: CASSTGSRAYEQYF.

In this sample, this clone turned up a few times. The V gene is TRBV21-1, the J gene TRBJ2-3; no DNA check was done on the table's D call, TRBD2. TRBV21-1 is labeled a pseudogene. This CDR3 contains 18 residues. CDR3 in DNA: TGTGCCAGCAGCAAAGGTAGCGGGAGGGCTTGGGGCACAGATACGCAGTATTTT. This gives the protein CASSKGSGRAWGTDTQYF.

In its sample, this clone was seen a few times. This same CDR3 is encoded by further DNA sequences in the sample. V and J are TRBV5-1 and TRBJ1-3; no firm D call. V shed 4 bases and J shed 0 bases, with 8 bases lying between them. This CDR3 region has 14 residues. Germline CDR1 is SGHRS and CDR2 is YFSETQ. CDR3 in amino acids: CASSGGYSGNTIYF. As DNA, the CDR3 is TGCGCCAGCAGCGGAGGGTACTCTGGAAACACCATATATTTT.

The gene calls are TRBV7-8 and TRBJ2-3; 7 bases line up with TRBD2. This CDR3 comprises 16 residues. Germline V gene sequence: CDR1 SGHVS, CDR2 FQNEAQ. V dropped 7 bases and J dropped 4; count of bases not matched to a gene: 14. CDR3 DNA: TGTGCCAGCACCGACCCGGGCGCGGGAGTGTCAGATACGCAGTATTTT. Its translation is CASTDPGAGVSDTQYF.

The J gene is TRBJ2-3, the V gene TRBV5-6, with 11 bases identical to TRBD2. The germline CDR1 and CDR2 sequences are SGHDT and YYEEEE. This CDR3 contains 16 residues. Germline trimming cut 0 bases from V and 6 bases from J; bases unmatched to any gene: 6. For the CDR3, the DNA is TGTGCCAGCAGCTTGGTACTAGCGGGAGCATGGGATACGCAGTATTTT. Amino acid sequence: CASSLVLAGAWDTQYF.

This sequence joins TRBV11-2 and TRBJ2-7; 12 bases are shared with TRBD2. V shed 4 bases, J shed 3 bases, and the junction held 4 bases outside the gene matches. CDR1 and CDR2 from the germline V gene are SGHAT and FQNNGV. The CDR3 length is 15 residues. The CDR3 DNA reads as TGTGCCAGCAGCTCCTGGACTAGCGGGGACTACGAGCAGTACTTC. This codes for CASSSWTSGDYEQYF.

The CDR3 sequence is CASSPGQIGNQPQHF. The CDR3, as DNA: TGTGCCAGCAGCCCTGGACAGATAGGCAATCAGCCCCAGCATTTT. This chain links TRBV27 with TRBJ1-5, with D tentatively TRBD1 (6 bases). This CDR3 contains 15 residues. In germline, CDR1 is MNHEY, CDR2 SMNVEV (reference sequence). V was clipped by 6 bases and J by 2 bases, with 14 bases between them.

This clone was picked up a small number of times. This sequence joins TRBV18 and TRBJ2-1, with 12 bases lining up with TRBD1. Germline loops: CDR1 KGHSH, CDR2 LQKENI. The CDR3 consists of 15 residues. Trimming removed 6 bases from V and 8 bases from J; junction bases left unmatched: 8. CDR3 protein: CASSWDRGRVDEQFF. CDR3 DNA: TGTGCCAGCTCGTGGGACAGGGGGCGCGTCGATGAGCAGTTCTTC.

In this sample, this clone turned up a few times. The genes are TRBV6-1 and TRBJ2-5; TRBD2 matches 10 bases. CDR1 is MNHNS, CDR2 SASEGT, per germline. The CDR3 runs to 15 residues. V trimming: 8 bases; J trimming: 4 bases; junction bases outside the gene matches: 10. The CDR3 DNA reads as TGTGCCAGCCGAGACTTACTAGCGGGGACAGAGACCCAGTACTTC. This sequence encodes CASRDLLAGTETQYF.